This entry lists 11 T cell receptor beta chains sequenced from one sample in a study of T cell repertoires in cytomegalovirus infection. Their recognized antigens are unknown. MiXCR was run by TCRdb on the reads, yielding one entry per CDR3 protein. The repertoire holds 750,000 to 900,000 distinct CDR3 sequences, with 25% to 35% as singletons. The sequences come from cultured CD8+ T cells from PBMCs, collected from culture after CMV antigen stimulation. These receptors originate from a human donor in good health (CMV status not recorded). Some clones in this sample may be carry-over from other donors' samples.

This clonotype has ten or more counts. The rearrangement uses TRBV5-4 and TRBJ2-4, with 8 bases fitting TRBD2. J gave up 6 bases and V 3 bases, and 14 bases lay outside the gene matches. This CDR3 is 17 amino acids long. The V gene's germline CDR1 is SGHNT and CDR2 YYREEE (reference sequence). The CDR3 DNA follows: TGTGCCAGCAGCTCGGGGGGGAATGCGGTACAGGGAAACATTCAGTACTTC. Its translation is CASSSGGNAVQGNIQYF.

This clonotype has at least ten counts. V and J are TRBV7-6 and TRBJ1-6, with D unclear. Deletions cut 2 bases from V and 5 bases from J, with 10 bases between. The CDR3 loop spans 15 amino acids. The germline V gene encodes CDR1 SGHVS and CDR2 FNYEAQ. CDR3 nucleotides: TGTGCCAGCAGCTTACTCAGCGTAGATAATTCACCCCTCCACTTT. It is translated as CASSLLSVDNSPLHF.

This clonotype was counted ten times or more. Relative to the germline gene, one junction end is altered; a read error may explain this. The V and J genes are TRBV7-6 and TRBJ2-1; the D gene is possibly TRBD2 (5 bases). This CDR3 is built from 13 residues. Germline values: CDR1 SGHVS, CDR2 FNYEAQ. The CDR3 sequence is CASSLASGNEQFF. CDR3 coding DNA: TGTGCTAGCAGCTTAGCGTCTGGCAATGAGCAGTTCTTC.

In nucleotides, the CDR3 is TGTGCCAGCAGACCAACAGGAGTCCATAGCAATCAGCCCCAGCATTTT. Amino acid sequence: CASRPTGVHSNQPQHF. The chain is built from TRBV6-5 and TRBJ1-5; a possible D gene is TRBD1 (5 bases). The CDR3 is made up of 16 amino acids. V shed 6 bases and J shed 0 bases, with 15 bases lying between them. Germline values: CDR1 MNHEY, CDR2 SVGAGI.

This clonotype was observed a few times. This CDR3 reads CASSPGTSGGPLYEQFF. In nucleotides, the CDR3 is TGTGCCAGCAGCCCCGGGACTAGCGGGGGGCCCCTGTATGAGCAGTTCTTC. The chain recombines TRBV5-8 with TRBJ2-1; 15 bases are a match to TRBD2. CDR1 is SGHTS, CDR2 YDEGEE, per germline. This CDR3 has 17 amino acids. V trimming: 4 bases; J trimming: 8 bases; junction bases outside the gene matches: 10.

The genes are TRBV20-1 and TRBJ2-3, with a possible D match to TRBD2 (6 bases). Trimming removed 2 bases from V and 4 bases from J, with 22 bases in between. Germline CDR1 and CDR2: DFQATT and SNEGSKA (reference sequence). The CDR3 runs 17 residues. The DNA for the CDR3 is TGCAGTGCTAGACCCGCCCGGGAAAAGCGGGTACCAGATACGCAGTATTTT. It yields the protein CSARPAREKRVPDTQYF.

The chain links TRBV20-1 to TRBJ2-1; unclear D gene. V lost 0 bases to trimming and J lost 4 bases, with 16 bases between them. The germline V gene has CDR1 DFQATT and CDR2 SNEGSKA (reference sequence). This CDR3 is 16 amino acids long. The CDR3 here is CSARDLSKINYNEQFF. For the CDR3, the DNA is TGCAGTGCTAGAGATCTTAGTAAAATAAATTACAATGAGCAGTTCTTC.

The chain carries TRBV5-1 and TRBJ2-3, with a possible D match to TRBD2 (6 bases). The CDR3 length is 15 residues. V lost 4 bases, J lost 2 bases, and 14 bases lay in between. Germline V gene data show CDR1 as SGHRS and CDR2 as YFSETQ. The CDR3 bases are TGCGCCAGCAGCCGCCGGGACTTCGACACAGATACGCAGTATTTT. The encoded protein is CASSRRDFDTDTQYF.

This clonotype came up a few times. This rearrangement joins TRBV12-3 or TRBV12-4 to TRBJ2-1; 9 positions agree with TRBD2. Trimming cost V 4 bases and J 10 bases; bases outside gene matches: 11. This CDR3 has 15 residues. The CDR3 coding sequence is TGTGCCAGCAGTTCCGGGACTAGCCCCGTCAGAGAGCAGTTCTTC. Translating gives CASSSGTSPVREQFF.

In its sample, this clonotype was seen a few times. The chain employs TRBV4-1 and TRBJ1-5; D possibly corresponds to TRBD1 (5 bases). CDR1 and CDR2 (germline): MGHRA, YSYEKL. V lost 0 bases to trimming and J lost 11 bases, with 11 bases between them. The CDR3 runs to 13 residues. Written as DNA, the CDR3 is TGCGCCAGCAGCCAAGATCGGGGACGCGCCCAGCATTTT. It is translated as CASSQDRGRAQHF.

This clonotype was picked up many times. V and J are TRBV7-8 and TRBJ1-1; D may be TRBD1 (6 bases). The CDR3 is 16 amino acids. Trimming removed 5 bases at V and 3 bases at J, with 19 bases between. Germline V gene lookup returns CDR1 SGHVS and CDR2 FQNEAQ. In nucleotides, the CDR3 is TGTGCCAGCAGCCTCCTGGGGGCAGGGCAGGACACTGAAGCTTTCTTT. Its protein is CASSLLGAGQDTEAFF.